The subject of this entry is one TCR beta chain. The antigen is undetermined. This entry comes from a study of T-cell reconstitution after alpha-beta-depleted transplantation in children. Findings and limits, study-wide: The authors attributed T-cell counts and diversity one year after transplant mostly to newly produced T cells.

Preparing the TCRbeta library involved the use of unique molecular identifiers. TCRdb passed the PCR reads through MiXCR, listing each CDR3 protein once. The top ten hold under 6% of the sample, which has 780,000 or so distinct CDR3 sequences, approximately 15% seen once. Unmatched junction bases numbered 8, after V lost 0 bases and J lost 0 bases. CDR1 and CDR2 (germline): SGHTA, FQGTGA. The CDR3 is 19 residues long. This sequence was found in a male patient younger than 18 who had a stem cell transplant for acute lymphoblastic leukemia, so the T cells may come from the graft donor. Material: PBMCs, mostly from graft donor cells, obtained 360 days after TCRalphabeta/CD19-depleted stem cell transplant. V usage is TRBV7-3 and J usage is TRBJ2-7; 13 bases map to TRBD2. The CDR3 DNA is TGTGCCAGCAGCTTAACCCCCCAACTAGCGGGAGGGCCCTCCTACGAGCAGTACTTC. It is translated as CASSLTPQLAGGPSYEQYF.